Listed here is a single TCR beta chain. These data come from a study of identical twins. The germline gives CDR1 MNHNS, CDR2 SASEGT. V was pared by 7 bases and J by 5 bases, with 7 bases of the junction left unmatched. The CDR3 is made up of 14 amino acids. Each CDR3 protein is one row after TCRdb ran MiXCR on the 5' RACE reads. Of about 790,000 distinct CDR3 sequences in the sample, 15% to 20% were seen once. The same data also went into a second study, on T cells expressing NK-cell markers.

The V and J genes are TRBV6-1 and TRBJ1-1, with 10 bases identical to TRBD1. Sequencing used PBMCs. The sequence came from a woman aged 18-35 years in good health. CDR3 amino acids: CASNTGQGRTEAFF. CDR3 DNA: TGTGCCAGCAATACGGGACAGGGGAGAACTGAAGCTTTCTTT.